This TCR beta chain was obtained from a study of blood T cell repertoires in COVID-19. About the study: Some COVID-19 samples were acute and others convalescent; all came from the United States, Italy and Spain.

This clone was seen only a few times. Sequenced by immunoSEQ multiplex PCR; TCRdb stores in-frame clones only, minus some. This table holds around 230,000 clones, around 86% found once. Germline CDR1 and CDR2: SGHVS and FQNEAQ. The CDR3 is 12 amino acids. V was cut by 3 bases and J by 5 bases, with 8 bases left in between. The clonotype was recovered from a woman in her 40s with acute COVID-19. The rearrangement links TRBV7-8 to TRBJ2-7; D gene ambiguous. The sample taken for sequencing was PBMCs or T cells enriched from blood (not recorded which). In DNA, the CDR3 is TGTGCCAGCAGCTTGGCCCTTGACGAGCAGTACTTC. Translating gives CASSLALDEQYF.